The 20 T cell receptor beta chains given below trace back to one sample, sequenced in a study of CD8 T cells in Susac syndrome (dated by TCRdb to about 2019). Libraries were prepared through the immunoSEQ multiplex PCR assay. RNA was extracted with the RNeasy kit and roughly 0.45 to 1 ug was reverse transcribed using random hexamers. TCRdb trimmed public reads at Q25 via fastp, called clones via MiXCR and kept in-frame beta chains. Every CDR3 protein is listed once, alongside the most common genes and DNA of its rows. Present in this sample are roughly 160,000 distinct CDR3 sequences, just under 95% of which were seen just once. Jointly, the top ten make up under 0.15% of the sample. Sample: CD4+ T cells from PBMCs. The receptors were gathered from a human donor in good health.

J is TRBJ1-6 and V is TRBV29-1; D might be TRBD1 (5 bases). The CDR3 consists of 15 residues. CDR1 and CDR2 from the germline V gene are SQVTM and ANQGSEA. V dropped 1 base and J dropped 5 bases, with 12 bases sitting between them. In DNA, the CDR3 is TGCAGCGTTGAAGCGGAAGGGGCTCATAATTCACCCCTCCACTTT. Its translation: CSVEAEGAHNSPLHF.

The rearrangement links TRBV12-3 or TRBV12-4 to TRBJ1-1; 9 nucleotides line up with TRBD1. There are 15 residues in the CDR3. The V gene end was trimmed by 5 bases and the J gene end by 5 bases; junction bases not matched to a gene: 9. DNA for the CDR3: TGTGCCAGCAGTGGGGCGGAACAGGGGGCAACTGAAGCTTTCTTT. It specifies CASSGAEQGATEAFF.

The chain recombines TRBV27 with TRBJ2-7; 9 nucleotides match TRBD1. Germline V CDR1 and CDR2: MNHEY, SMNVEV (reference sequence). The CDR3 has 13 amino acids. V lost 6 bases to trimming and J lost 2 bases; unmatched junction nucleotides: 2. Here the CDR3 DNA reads TGTGCCAGCAGCGGACAGGGGACCTACGAGCAGTACTTC. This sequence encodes CASSGQGTYEQYF.

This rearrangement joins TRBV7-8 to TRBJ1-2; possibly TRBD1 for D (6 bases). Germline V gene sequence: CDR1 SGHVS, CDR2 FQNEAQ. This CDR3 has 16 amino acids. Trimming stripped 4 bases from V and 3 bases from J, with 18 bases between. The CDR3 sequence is CASSSPLGGRDYGYTF. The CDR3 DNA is TGTGCCAGCAGCTCCCCGTTAGGGGGGCGGGACTATGGCTACACCTTC.

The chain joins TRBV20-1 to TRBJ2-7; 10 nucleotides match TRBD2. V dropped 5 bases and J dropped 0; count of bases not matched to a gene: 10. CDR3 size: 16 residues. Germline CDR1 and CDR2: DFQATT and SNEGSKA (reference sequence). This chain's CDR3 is CSAGKPGLANSYEQYF. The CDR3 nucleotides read TGCAGTGCTGGGAAACCGGGACTAGCGAACTCCTACGAGCAGTACTTC.

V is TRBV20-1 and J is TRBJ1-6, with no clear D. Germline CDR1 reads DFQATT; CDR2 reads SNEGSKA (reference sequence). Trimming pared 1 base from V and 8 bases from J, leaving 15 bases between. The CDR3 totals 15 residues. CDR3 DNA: TGCAGTGCTAGAGGCAGGTCATCCACTCATTCACCCCTCCACTTT. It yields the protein CSARGRSSTHSPLHF.

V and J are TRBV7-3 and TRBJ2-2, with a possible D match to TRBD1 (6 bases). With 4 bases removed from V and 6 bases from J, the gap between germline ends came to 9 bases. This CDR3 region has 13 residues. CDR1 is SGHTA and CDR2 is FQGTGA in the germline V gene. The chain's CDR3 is CASSSSGAGELFF. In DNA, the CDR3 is TGTGCCAGCAGCTCGTCAGGGGCCGGGGAGCTGTTTTTT.

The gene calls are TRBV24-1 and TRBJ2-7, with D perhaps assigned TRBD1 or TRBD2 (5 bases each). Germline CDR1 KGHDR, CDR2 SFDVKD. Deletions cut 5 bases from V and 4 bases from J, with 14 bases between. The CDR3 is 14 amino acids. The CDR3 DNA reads TGTGCCACCAGTGCCTCTGAGGGGTATTACGAGCAGTACTTC. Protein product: CATSASEGYYEQYF.

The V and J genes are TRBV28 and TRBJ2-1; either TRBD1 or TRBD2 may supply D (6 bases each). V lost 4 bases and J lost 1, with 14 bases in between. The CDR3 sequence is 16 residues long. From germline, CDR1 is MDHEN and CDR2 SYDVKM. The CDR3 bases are TGTGCCAGCAGTTCCATGAGGGGGGCTTCCTACAATGAGCAGTTCTTC. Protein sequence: CASSSMRGASYNEQFF.

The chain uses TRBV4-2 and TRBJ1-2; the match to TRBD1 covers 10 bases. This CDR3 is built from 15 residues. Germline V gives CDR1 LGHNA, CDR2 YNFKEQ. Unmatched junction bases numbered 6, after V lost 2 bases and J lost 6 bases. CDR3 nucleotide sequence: TGTGCCAGCAGCCAACGAGGACAGGGGGTGGATGGCTACACCTTC. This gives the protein CASSQRGQGVDGYTF.

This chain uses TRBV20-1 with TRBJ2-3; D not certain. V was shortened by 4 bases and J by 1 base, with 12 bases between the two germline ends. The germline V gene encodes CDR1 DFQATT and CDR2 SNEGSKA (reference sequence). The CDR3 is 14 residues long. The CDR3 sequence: CSANLRWGTDTQYF. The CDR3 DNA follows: TGCAGTGCTAACCTGAGGTGGGGCACAGATACGCAGTATTTT.

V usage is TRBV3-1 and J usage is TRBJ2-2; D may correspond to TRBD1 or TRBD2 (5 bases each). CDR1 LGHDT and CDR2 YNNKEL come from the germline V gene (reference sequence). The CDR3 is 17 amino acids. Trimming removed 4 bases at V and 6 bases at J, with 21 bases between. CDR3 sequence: CASSPLGEGRGAGELFF. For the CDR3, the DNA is TGTGCCAGCAGCCCCCTGGGGGAAGGTAGAGGCGCCGGGGAGCTGTTTTTT.

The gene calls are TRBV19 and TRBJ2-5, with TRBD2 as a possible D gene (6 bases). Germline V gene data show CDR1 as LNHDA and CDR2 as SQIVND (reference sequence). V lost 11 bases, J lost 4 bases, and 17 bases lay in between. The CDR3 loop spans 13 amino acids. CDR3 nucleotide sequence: TGTGCCCATGGCAGGGACTTAGGAGAGACCCAGTACTTC. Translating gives CAHGRDLGETQYF. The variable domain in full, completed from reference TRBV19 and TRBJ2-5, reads DGGITQSPKYLFRKEGQNVTLSCEQNLNHDAMYWYRQDPGQGLRLIYYSQIVNDFQKGDIAEGYSVSREKKESFPLTVTSAQKNPTAFYLCAHGRDLGETQYFGPGTRLLVL.

The chain's CDR3 is CASSLASGGTIYF. The DNA for the CDR3 is TGTGCCAGCAGCTTAGCGTCGGGGGGCACCATATATTTT. The J gene is TRBJ1-3, the V gene TRBV7-2; maybe TRBD1 (5 bases). V was pared by 0 bases and J by 9 bases, with 9 bases between. Per the germline V gene, CDR1 is SGHTA and CDR2 is FQGNSA. The CDR3 runs to 13 residues.

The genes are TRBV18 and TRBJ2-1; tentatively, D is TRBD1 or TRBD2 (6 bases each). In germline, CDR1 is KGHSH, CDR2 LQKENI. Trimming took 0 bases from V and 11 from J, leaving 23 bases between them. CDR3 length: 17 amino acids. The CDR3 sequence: CASSPPQGRGSTMKQFF. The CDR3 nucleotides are TGTGCCAGCTCACCACCGCAGGGGCGGGGTTCTACAATGAAGCAGTTCTTC.

CDR3 loop: CAWSKTGENYNEQFF. The CDR3 DNA reads TGTGCCTGGAGTAAGACAGGGGAAAACTACAATGAGCAGTTCTTC. The V call is TRBV30, the J call TRBJ2-1; TRBD1 aligns across 8 bases. The CDR3 loop spans 15 amino acids. Per the germline V gene, CDR1 is GTSNPN and CDR2 is SVGIG (reference sequence). Trimming cost V 2 bases and J 3 bases; bases outside gene matches: 6. Supplemented by reference TRBV30 and TRBJ2-1, the full variable domain reads SQTIHQWPATLVQPVGSPLSLECTVEGTSNPNLYWYRQAAGRGLQLLFYSVGIGQISSEVPQNLSASRPQDRQFILSSKKLLLSDSGFYLCAWSKTGENYNEQFFGPGTRLTVL.

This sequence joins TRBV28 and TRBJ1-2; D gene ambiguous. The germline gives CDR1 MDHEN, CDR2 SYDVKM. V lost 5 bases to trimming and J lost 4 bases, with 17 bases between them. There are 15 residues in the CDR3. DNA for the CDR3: TGTGCCAGCAGTCGGAGCCCTCTCCCCCTCTATGGCTACACCTTC. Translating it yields CASSRSPLPLYGYTF.

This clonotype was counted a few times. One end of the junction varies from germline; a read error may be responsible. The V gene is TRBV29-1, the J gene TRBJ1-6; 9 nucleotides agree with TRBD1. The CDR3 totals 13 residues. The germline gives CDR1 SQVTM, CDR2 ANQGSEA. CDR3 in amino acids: CSVGDRVNSPLHF. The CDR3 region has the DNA TGCAGCGTGGGGGACAGGGTTAATTCACCCCTCCATTTT. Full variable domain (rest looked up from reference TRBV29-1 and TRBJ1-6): SAVISQKPSRDICQRGTSLTIQCQVDSQVTMMFWYRQQPGQSLTLIATANQGSEATYESGFVIDKFPISRPNLTFSTLTVSNMSPEDSSIYLCSVGDRVNSPLHFGNGTRLTVT.

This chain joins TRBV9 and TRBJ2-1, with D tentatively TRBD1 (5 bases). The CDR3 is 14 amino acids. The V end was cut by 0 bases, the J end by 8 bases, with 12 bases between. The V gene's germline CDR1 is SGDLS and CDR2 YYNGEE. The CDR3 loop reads CASSVEGVRDEQFF. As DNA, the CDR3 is TGTGCCAGCAGCGTAGAAGGGGTCCGGGATGAGCAGTTCTTC.

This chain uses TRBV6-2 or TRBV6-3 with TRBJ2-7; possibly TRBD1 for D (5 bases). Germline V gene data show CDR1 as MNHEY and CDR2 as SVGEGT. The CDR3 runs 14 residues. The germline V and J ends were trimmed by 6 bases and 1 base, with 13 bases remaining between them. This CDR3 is CASSSMKGSYEQYF. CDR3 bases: TGTGCCAGCAGCTCTATGAAGGGGTCCTACGAGCAGTACTTC.